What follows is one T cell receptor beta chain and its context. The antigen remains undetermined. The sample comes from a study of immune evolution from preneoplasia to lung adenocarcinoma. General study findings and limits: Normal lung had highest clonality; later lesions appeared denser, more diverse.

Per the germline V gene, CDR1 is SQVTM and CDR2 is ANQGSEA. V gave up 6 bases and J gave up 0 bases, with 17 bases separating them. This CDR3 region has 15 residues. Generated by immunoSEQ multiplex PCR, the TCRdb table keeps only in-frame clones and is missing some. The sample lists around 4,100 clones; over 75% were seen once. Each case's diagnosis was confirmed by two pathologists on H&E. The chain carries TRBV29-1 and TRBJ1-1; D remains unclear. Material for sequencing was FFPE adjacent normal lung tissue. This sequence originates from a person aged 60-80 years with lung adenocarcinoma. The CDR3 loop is CSVPILTPLNTEAFF. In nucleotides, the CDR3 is TGCAGCGTCCCCATATTGACACCTCTGAACACTGAAGCTTTCTTT.